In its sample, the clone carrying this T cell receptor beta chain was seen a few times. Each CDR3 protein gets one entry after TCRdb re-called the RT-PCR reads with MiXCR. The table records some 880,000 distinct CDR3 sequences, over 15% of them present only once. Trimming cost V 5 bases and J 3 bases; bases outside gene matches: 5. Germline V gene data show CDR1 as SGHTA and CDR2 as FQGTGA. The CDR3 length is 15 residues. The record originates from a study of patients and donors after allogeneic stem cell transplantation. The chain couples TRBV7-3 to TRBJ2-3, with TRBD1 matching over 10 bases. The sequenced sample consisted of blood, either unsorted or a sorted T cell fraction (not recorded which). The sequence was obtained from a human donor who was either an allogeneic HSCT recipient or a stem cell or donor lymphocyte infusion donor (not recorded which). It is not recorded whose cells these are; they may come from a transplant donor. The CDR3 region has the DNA TGTGCCAGCAGCAACGACAGGGGGCTTACAGATACGCAGTATTTT. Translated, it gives CASSNDRGLTDTQYF. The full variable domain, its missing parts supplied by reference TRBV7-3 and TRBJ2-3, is GAGVSQTPSNKVTEKGKYVELRCDPISGHTALYWYRQSLGQGPEFLIYFQGTGAADDSGLPNDRFFAVRPEGSVSTLKIQRTERGDSAVYLCASSNDRGLTDTQYFGPGTRLTVL.